The 13 T cell receptor beta chains given below trace back to one sample, sequenced in a study of identical twins. TCRdb used MiXCR to reprocess the 5' RACE reads, holding one entry per CDR3 protein. The sample records 420,000 or so distinct CDR3 sequences, around a sixth being singletons. Specimen: naive T cells sorted from blood. These receptors were taken from a man aged 45-60 years in good health.

This clonotype appeared a few times. The chain recombines TRBV20-1 with TRBJ2-1; 9 bases line up with TRBD2. CDR1 DFQATT and CDR2 SNEGSKA come from the germline V gene (reference sequence). V shed 0 bases, J shed 4 bases, and the junction held 10 bases outside the gene matches. This CDR3 has 17 residues. This CDR3 reads CSAREGGGGASYNEQFF. The CDR3 bases are TGCAGTGCTAGAGAAGGCGGCGGGGGGGCCAGTTACAATGAGCAGTTCTTC.

This clonotype appeared many times. The chain combines TRBV7-2 with TRBJ1-2; 12 bases fit TRBD1. The CDR3 runs to 15 residues. Per germline, CDR1 SGHTA and CDR2 FQGNSA. V shed 3 bases, J shed 5 bases, and the junction held 4 bases outside the gene matches. Written as DNA, the CDR3 is TGTGCCAGCAGCTTGGGGGGACAGGGGGCATATGGCTACACCTTC. Its protein is CASSLGGQGAYGYTF.

The CDR3 is CASSQDQGLAGYYEQYF. In DNA, the CDR3 is TGCGCCAGCAGCCAAGACCAGGGACTAGCGGGGTACTACGAGCAGTACTTC. The chain is built from TRBV4-3 and TRBJ2-7; 13 nucleotides line up with TRBD2. Germline assignment: CDR1 LGHNA and CDR2 YSLEER. Unmatched junction bases numbered 5, after V lost 0 bases and J lost 3 bases. The CDR3 loop spans 17 amino acids.

V usage is TRBV14 and J usage is TRBJ2-5; TRBD1 matches 7 bases. Germline values: CDR1 SGHDN, CDR2 FVKESK. V trimming: 3 bases; J trimming: 4 bases; junction bases outside the gene matches: 8. The CDR3 is made up of 15 amino acids. The DNA of the CDR3 is TGTGCCAGCAGCCATCGACCGGGACAGCGAGAGACCCAGTACTTC. Translating it yields CASSHRPGQRETQYF. Using reference TRBV14 and TRBJ2-5 for the parts outside the CDR3, the full variable domain is EAGVTQFPSHSVIEKGQTVTLRCDPISGHDNLYWYRRVMGKEIKFLLHFVKESKQDESGMPNNRFLAERTGGTYSTLKVQPAELEDSGVYFCASSHRPGQRETQYFGPGTRLLVL.

The chain has TRBV28 and TRBJ1-1; D might be TRBD1 (6 bases). V shed 5 bases and J shed 6 bases, with 25 bases lying between them. This CDR3 has 17 amino acids. The germline gives CDR1 MDHEN, CDR2 SYDVKM. The CDR3 nucleotides are TGTGCCAGCAGTACCCGGACAGTGACACCCTTTGTGGCTGAAGCTTTCTTT. The encoded protein is CASSTRTVTPFVAEAFF.

This clonotype was counted many times. The rearrangement joins TRBV6-1 to TRBJ2-1, with D hard to call. Trimming shortened V by 9 bases and J by 0 bases, and 9 bases separated the two germline ends. Germline loops: CDR1 MNHNS, CDR2 SASEGT. This CDR3 spans 13 amino acids. The CDR3 sequence: CASSRSSYNEQFF. The CDR3 coding sequence is TGTGCCAGTTCCCGTAGCTCCTACAATGAGCAGTTCTTC.

The V call is TRBV15, the J call TRBJ2-1; D might be TRBD1 or TRBD2, each matching 5 bases. The V end lost 1 base, the J end lost 9 bases, and 16 bases lay between the germline ends. Germline V gives CDR1 LNHNV, CDR2 YYDKDF (reference sequence). The CDR3 has 15 residues. The CDR3: CATSRVATERGEQFF. In DNA, the CDR3 is TGTGCCACCAGCAGAGTAGCGACGGAGAGGGGTGAGCAGTTCTTC.

This chain connects TRBV11-2 to TRBJ1-5; D is possibly TRBD1 (5 bases). CDR1 is SGHAT, CDR2 FQNNGV, per germline. The CDR3 extends over 14 amino acids. The V end lost 2 bases, the J end lost 11 bases, and 16 bases lay between the germline ends. The CDR3 DNA reads as TGTGCCAGCAGCTTAAGGGAGGGGTACGGGACCCAGCATTTT. Translating gives CASSLREGYGTQHF.

This sequence joins TRBV7-8 and TRBJ2-2; D may be TRBD2 (6 bases). V lost 2 bases to trimming and J lost 6 bases, with 10 bases between them. Germline CDR1 is SGHVS and CDR2 is FQNEAQ. The CDR3 is 14 amino acids. CDR3 bases: TGTGCCAGCAGCTTATCAAGCGGGCCCGGGGAGCTGTTTTTT. As protein: CASSLSSGPGELFF. The full variable domain, rest sourced from reference TRBV7-8 and TRBJ2-2, is GAGVSQSPRYKVAKRGQDVALRCDPISGHVSLFWYQQALGQGPEFLTYFQNEAQLDKSGLPSDRFFAERPEGSVSTLKIQRTQQEDSAVYLCASSLSSGPGELFFGEGSRLTVL.

This clonotype was seen repeatedly, ten times or more. The V gene is TRBV6-4, the J gene TRBJ2-2; D might be TRBD1 or TRBD2, each matching 5 bases. Germline assignment: CDR1 MRHNA and CDR2 SNTAGT. The CDR3 loop spans 14 amino acids. Trimming shortened V by 6 bases and J by 3 bases, and 11 bases separated the two germline ends. The chain's CDR3 is CASRHLGDTGELFF. CDR3 nucleotide sequence: TGTGCCAGCAGGCACCTGGGGGACACCGGGGAGCTGTTTTTT.

The rearrangement links TRBV10-3 to TRBJ2-1; no reliable D call. Germline values: CDR1 ENHRY, CDR2 SYGVKD. Trimming removed 2 bases at V and 9 bases at J, with 8 bases between. This CDR3 has 12 residues. CDR3 DNA: TGTGCCATCAGTGAGCTATTGGGTGAGCAGTTCTTC. Amino acids: CAISELLGEQFF.

The chain combines TRBV6-1 with TRBJ2-3; 7 nucleotides line up with TRBD1. The J segment lost 2 bases and the V segment lost 5 bases, leaving 4 bases of the junction unmatched. Germline assignment: CDR1 MNHNS and CDR2 SASEGT. The CDR3 is 14 residues long. This chain's CDR3 is CASSPGQLTDTQYF. Written as DNA, the CDR3 is TGTGCCAGCAGTCCGGGACAGCTCACAGATACGCAGTATTTT.

A word on this clonotype: This may stem from a read error, because a much larger clone lies one nucleotide away. The V call is TRBV14, the J call TRBJ2-4; TRBD1 agrees at 10 bases. V lost 4 bases, J lost 10 bases, and 10 bases stayed unmatched. This CDR3 has 15 amino acids. Germline CDR1 SGHDN, CDR2 FVKESK. CDR3 residues: CASSRATGGREIQYF. As DNA, the CDR3 is TGTGCCAGCAGCCGGGCGACAGGGGGCAGGGAGATTCAGTACTTC.